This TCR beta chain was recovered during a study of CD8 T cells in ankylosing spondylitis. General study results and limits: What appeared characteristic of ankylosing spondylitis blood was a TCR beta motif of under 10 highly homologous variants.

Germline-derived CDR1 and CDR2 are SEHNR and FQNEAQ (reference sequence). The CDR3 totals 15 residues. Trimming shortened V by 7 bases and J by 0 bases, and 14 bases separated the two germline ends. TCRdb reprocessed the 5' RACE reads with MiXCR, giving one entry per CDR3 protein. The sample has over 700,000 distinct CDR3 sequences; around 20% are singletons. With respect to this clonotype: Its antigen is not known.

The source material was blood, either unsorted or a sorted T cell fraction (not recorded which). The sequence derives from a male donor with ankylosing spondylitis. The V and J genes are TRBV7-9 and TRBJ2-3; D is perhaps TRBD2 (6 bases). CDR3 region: CASTPPGVSTDTQYF. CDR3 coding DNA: TGTGCCAGCACCCCCCCGGGAGTTAGCACAGATACGCAGTATTTT.